The rows below give T cell receptor beta chains drawn from one sample of a study of T-cell reconstitution after alpha-beta-depleted transplantation in children. TCRdb analysed the PCR reads with MiXCR anew, one entry per CDR3 protein. This sample has fewer than 750,000 distinct CDR3 sequences, with over 25% found just once. The sequenced sample was PBMCs, obtained before TCRalphabeta/CD19-depleted stem cell transplant. Receptor source: a boy less than two years old with Wiskott-Aldrich syndrome, due to receive a stem cell transplant. Both conserved end residues are trimmed from each CDR3. Fields, in order: J gene, V gene, CDR3 protein.

j_call: TRBJ2-5
v_call: TRBV12-3/TRBV12-4
cdr3_aa: ASSPRTSGKETQY

j_call: TRBJ2-5
v_call: TRBV5-1
cdr3_aa: ASSWGTSGDKETQY

j_call: TRBJ2-4
v_call: TRBV5-6
cdr3_aa: ASSLRGALAKNIQY

j_call: TRBJ2-1
v_call: TRBV10-1
cdr3_aa: ASSDYEGTGNNEQF

j_call: TRBJ2-5
v_call: TRBV5-1
cdr3_aa: ASETSGRPGGGTQY

j_call: TRBJ2-2
v_call: TRBV29-1
cdr3_aa: SAISGTVYRNTGELF

j_call: TRBJ1-2
v_call: TRBV28
cdr3_aa: ASSLNRGPGYT

j_call: TRBJ2-1
v_call: TRBV7-2
cdr3_aa: ASSFLNEQF

j_call: TRBJ2-1
v_call: TRBV20-1
cdr3_aa: SARGQGVGEQF

j_call: TRBJ2-4
v_call: TRBV20-1
cdr3_aa: SAVDLTLAKNIQY

j_call: TRBJ1-2
v_call: TRBV12-3/TRBV12-4
cdr3_aa: ASLTSGLNGYT

j_call: TRBJ2-3
v_call: TRBV9
cdr3_aa: ASSVVGGADTQY

j_call: TRBJ2-5
v_call: TRBV20-1
cdr3_aa: SARVPAGEETQY

j_call: TRBJ2-7
v_call: TRBV10-3
cdr3_aa: AISESLFRDRGYEQY

j_call: TRBJ2-7
v_call: TRBV5-1
cdr3_aa: ASSGQGLDEQY

j_call: TRBJ2-5
v_call: TRBV20-1
cdr3_aa: SARSIKGSIQETQY

j_call: TRBJ1-5
v_call: TRBV20-1
cdr3_aa: SARVQGAGPQH

j_call: TRBJ2-3
v_call: TRBV20-1
cdr3_aa: SARIAGNTDTQY

j_call: TRBJ1-5
v_call: TRBV28
cdr3_aa: ASSLPGGKPQH

j_call: TRBJ2-5
v_call: TRBV27
cdr3_aa: ASSFGQSPETQY

j_call: TRBJ2-4
v_call: TRBV5-1
cdr3_aa: ASSLDGAGNIQY

j_call: TRBJ1-5
v_call: TRBV19
cdr3_aa: ASQYYSNQPQH

j_call: TRBJ2-7
v_call: TRBV5-1
cdr3_aa: ASSSGLAVRAYEQY

j_call: TRBJ2-1
v_call: TRBV10-3
cdr3_aa: AISEWDNEQF

j_call: TRBJ2-1
v_call: TRBV19
cdr3_aa: ASMGPSGIPEQF